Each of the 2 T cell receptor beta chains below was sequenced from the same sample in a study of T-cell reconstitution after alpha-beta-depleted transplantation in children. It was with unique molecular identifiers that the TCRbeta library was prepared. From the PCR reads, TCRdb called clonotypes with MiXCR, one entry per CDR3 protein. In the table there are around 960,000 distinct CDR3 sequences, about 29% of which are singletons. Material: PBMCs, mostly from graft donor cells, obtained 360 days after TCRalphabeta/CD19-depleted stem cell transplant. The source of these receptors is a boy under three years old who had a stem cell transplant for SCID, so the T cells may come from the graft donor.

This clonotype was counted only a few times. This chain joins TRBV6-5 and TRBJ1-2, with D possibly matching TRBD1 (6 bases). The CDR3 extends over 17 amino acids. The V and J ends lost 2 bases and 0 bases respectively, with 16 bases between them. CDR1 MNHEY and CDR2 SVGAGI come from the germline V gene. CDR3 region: CASSYATGYLPNYGYTF. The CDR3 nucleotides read TGTGCCAGCAGTTACGCGACAGGATATCTTCCTAACTATGGCTACACCTTC.

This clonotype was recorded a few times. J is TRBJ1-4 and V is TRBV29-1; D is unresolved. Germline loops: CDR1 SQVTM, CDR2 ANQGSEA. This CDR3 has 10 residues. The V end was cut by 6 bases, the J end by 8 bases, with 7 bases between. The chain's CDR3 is CSVAGEKLFF. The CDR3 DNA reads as TGCAGCGTCGCGGGAGAAAAACTGTTTTTT.